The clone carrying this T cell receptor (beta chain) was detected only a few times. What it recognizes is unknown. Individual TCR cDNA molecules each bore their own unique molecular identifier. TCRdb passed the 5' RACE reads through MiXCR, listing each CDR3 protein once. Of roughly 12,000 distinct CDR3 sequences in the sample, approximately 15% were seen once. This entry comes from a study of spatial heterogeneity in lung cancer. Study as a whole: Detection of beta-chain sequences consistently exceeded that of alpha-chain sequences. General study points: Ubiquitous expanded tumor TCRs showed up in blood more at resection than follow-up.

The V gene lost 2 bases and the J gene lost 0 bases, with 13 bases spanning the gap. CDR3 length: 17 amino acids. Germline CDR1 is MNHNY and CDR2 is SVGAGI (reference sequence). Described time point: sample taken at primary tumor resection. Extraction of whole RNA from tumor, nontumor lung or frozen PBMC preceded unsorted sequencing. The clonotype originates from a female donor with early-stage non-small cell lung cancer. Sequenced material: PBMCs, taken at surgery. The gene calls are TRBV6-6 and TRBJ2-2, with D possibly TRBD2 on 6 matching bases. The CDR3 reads CASSYRGSGANTGELFF. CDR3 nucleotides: TGTGCCAGCAGTTACCGCGGTTCGGGAGCGAACACCGGGGAGCTGTTTTTT.